This TCR beta chain was recovered during a study of blood T cell repertoires in COVID-19. Germline assignment: CDR1 LNHNV and CDR2 YYDKDF (reference sequence). With V trimmed by 7 bases and J by 1 base, 5 bases remained unmatched. The CDR3 contains 15 residues. Assay used: immunoSEQ multiplex PCR; TCRdb lists only in-frame clones, some missing. The sample carries around 18,000 clones, roughly 89% recorded once. This receptor was taken from a man between 60 and 75 years old with active COVID-19. This sequence joins TRBV15 and TRBJ2-3, with 10 bases that match TRBD2. The sequenced material came from peripheral blood. In nucleotides, the CDR3 is TGTGCCACCAACCCCGGGACTAGCGGCACAGATACGCAGTATTTT. The encoded protein is CATNPGTSGTDTQYF.